This TCR beta chain was obtained from a study of regulatory T cells in long-lasting Graves disease. General study results and limits: The study examined only peripheral blood, not thyroid tissue.

CDR3 size: 18 residues. The germline CDR1 and CDR2 sequences are SGHNT and YENEEA. Trimming removed 0 bases at V and 0 bases at J, with 18 bases between. This clonotype occurred a few times. Its target is not known. Arm-PCR with iRepertoire HTBI primers amplified the CDR3 regions for these TCR beta libraries. Each CDR3 protein gets one entry after TCRdb re-called the multiplex PCR reads with MiXCR. The profile shows about 430,000 distinct CDR3 sequences, roughly 15% of them singletons. Time point in this sample: newly diagnosed GD, antithyroid drugs for less than 3 months. PBMC RNA served as the TCR library source. The sample was also reused in another study, on T cells in Graves' hyperthyroidism and ophthalmopathy. That paper states: From stable hyperthyroidism, ophthalmopathy was separated by a 13 V-J model.

Source: peripheral blood mononuclear cells (PBMCs), taken at new diagnosis, from a patient treated with antithyroid drugs. V is TRBV11-3 and J is TRBJ2-7, with a possible D match to TRBD1 (6 bases). This TCR came from a woman between 40 and 55 years old with Graves disease. The CDR3 spells CASSLDHRDTRTSYEQYF. CDR3 DNA: TGTGCCAGCAGCTTAGACCACCGGGACACCAGAACCTCCTACGAGCAGTACTTC. The entire variable domain, with the rest obtained from reference TRBV11-3 and TRBJ2-7, is as follows: EAGVVQSPRYKIIEKKQPVAFWCNPISGHNTLYWYLQNLGQGPELLIRYENEEAVDDSQLPKDRFSAERLKGVDSTLKIQPAELGDSAVYLCASSLDHRDTRTSYEQYFGPGTRLTVT.